The 19 T cell receptor beta chains listed next were all sequenced from one sample in a study of early T cells in non-severe SARS-CoV-2 infection (dated by TCRdb to the early 2020s). Libraries were made using 5' RACE. TCRdb shows the sequencer as NextSeq 500. The raw public data were reprocessed by TCRdb itself: fastp quality trimming at Q25, MiXCR clonotype calling, in-frame beta chains only. CDR3 protein duplicates are merged, each entry listing the most common genes and DNA. This sample lists tens of thousands of distinct CDR3 sequences; about 6.1% were detected once. The ten largest clones add up to 5.8% of the sample. The sequences come from whole blood, collected at baseline. Every receptor here comes from an adult who was a healthcare worker with PCR-confirmed SARS-CoV-2 infection or an uninfected control (not recorded which).

The table lists this clonotype with many counts. V and J are TRBV7-9 and TRBJ2-2; D is ambiguous. Trimming cost V 8 bases and J 2 bases, with 12 bases left between them. Germline loops: CDR1 SEHNR, CDR2 FQNEAQ (reference sequence). This CDR3 has 14 residues. CDR3 sequence (DNA): TGTGCCAGCGTCTTTACTTTAAACACCGGGGAGCTGTTTTTT. Protein: CASVFTLNTGELFF.

There are many counts of this clonotype. The chain uses TRBV5-4 and TRBJ1-6; 7 bases match TRBD1. The germline V gene has CDR1 SGHNT and CDR2 YYREEE (reference sequence). V lost 0 bases and J lost 7; bases outside the gene matches: 4. CDR3 length: 15 residues. CDR3 coding DNA: TGTGCCAGCAGCTTGGTGGCAGGGGGGAATTCACCCCTCCACTTT. It codes for CASSLVAGGNSPLHF.

Ten or more counts support this clonotype. The chain combines TRBV7-9 with TRBJ2-1; D remains unclear. The germline V gene has CDR1 SEHNR and CDR2 FQNEAQ (reference sequence). The CDR3 runs 16 residues. Trimming cost V 5 bases and J 2 bases, with 16 bases left between them. CDR3 amino acids: CASSQTRTEPYNEQFF. DNA of the CDR3: TGTGCCAGCAGCCAAACCAGGACCGAGCCCTACAATGAGCAGTTCTTC.

This clonotype was seen only a few times. The rearrangement joins TRBV30 to TRBJ1-3; D call uncertain. Trimming removed 4 bases from V and 2 bases from J, with 12 bases in between. Germline V gene sequence: CDR1 GTSNPN, CDR2 SVGIG (reference sequence). The CDR3 loop spans 14 amino acids. The DNA of the CDR3 is TGTGCCTGGACCGAGGGCCGCCCTGGAAACACCATATATTTT. This gives the protein CAWTEGRPGNTIYF.

Points on this clonotype: The junction departs from germline at one end; a sequencing error may be responsible. The gene calls are TRBV7-4 and TRBJ2-5; 7 positions agree with TRBD1. Germline lookup yields CDR1 SGHVT and CDR2 SQSDAQ. The CDR3 covers 11 residues. The CDR3 here is CVSDREETQYF. CDR3 nucleotide sequence: TGTGTCAGCGACAGGGAAGAGACCCAGTACTTC.

Of note for this clonotype: It may be a read error: a sequence one base away is much more abundant. The chain couples TRBV7-2 to TRBJ1-3, with D uncertain. This CDR3 has 15 amino acids. With 9 bases removed from V and 4 bases from J, the gap between germline ends came to 19 bases. Per the germline V gene, CDR1 is SGHTA and CDR2 is FQGNSA. The CDR3 spells CARSRQTISGNTIYF. The CDR3 region has the DNA TGTGCCAGGAGCAGGCAGACAATATCCGGAAACACCATATATTTT.

This clonotype appeared a few times. The rearrangement links TRBV4-3 to TRBJ1-1; perhaps TRBD1 as D (5 bases). The CDR3 sequence is 15 residues long. Germline V gives CDR1 LGHNA, CDR2 YSLEER. The V gene lost 3 bases and the J gene lost 3 bases, with 14 bases spanning the gap. The CDR3 DNA follows: TGCGCCAGCAGCCACCGACAGTTCGTGGACACTGAAGCTTTCTTT. Translating it yields CASSHRQFVDTEAFF.

The chain is built from TRBV29-1 and TRBJ2-2, with D possibly matching TRBD2 (5 bases). This CDR3 is 12 amino acids long. CDR1 SQVTM and CDR2 ANQGSEA come from the germline V gene. Between the trimmed V and J ends, which lost 3 bases and 5 bases, there was a span of 7 bases. CDR3 region: CSVDPGTGELFF. CDR3 bases: TGCAGCGTTGATCCGGGAACCGGGGAGCTGTTTTTT.

This clonotype was seen at least ten times. The rearrangement uses TRBV28 and TRBJ1-5; D remains ambiguous. The CDR3 has 14 amino acids. Germline V gene data show CDR1 as MDHEN and CDR2 as SYDVKM. The V gene lost 6 bases and the J gene lost 8 bases, with 17 bases spanning the gap. The CDR3 sequence is CASSLMGLNEPQHF. The CDR3 bases are TGTGCCAGCAGCCTTATGGGCCTTAATGAGCCCCAGCATTTT.

There are many counts of this clonotype. The rearrangement uses TRBV2 and TRBJ1-4; no firm D call. Deletions cut 2 bases from V and 2 bases from J, with 3 bases between. Germline CDR1 and CDR2: SNHLY and FYNNEI. The CDR3 spans 13 residues. The CDR3 here is CASSEQTNEKLFF. CDR3 coding DNA: TGTGCCAGCAGTGAACAGACTAATGAAAAACTGTTTTTT.

This chain connects TRBV4-2 to TRBJ2-5; 9 bases match TRBD1. Germline CDR1 and CDR2: LGHNA and YNFKEQ. V was pared by 4 bases and J by 4 bases, with 4 bases of the junction left unmatched. CDR3 length: 14 amino acids. The CDR3 DNA follows: TGTGCCAGCAGCCTTCGACAGGGGGGAGAGACCCAGTACTTC. It codes for CASSLRQGGETQYF.

This clonotype was observed at least ten times. The rearrangement uses TRBV20-1 and TRBJ2-7; D is undetermined. Trimming shortened V by 0 bases and J by 2 bases, and 14 bases separated the two germline ends. This CDR3 region has 15 residues. The germline gives CDR1 DFQATT, CDR2 SNEGSKA (reference sequence). CDR3 in amino acids: CSARDSRRMAYEQYF. The CDR3 DNA reads as TGCAGTGCTAGAGATTCTCGACGCATGGCCTACGAGCAGTACTTC.

The table lists this clonotype with many counts. This rearrangement joins TRBV29-1 to TRBJ1-2, with D uncertain. CDR1 and CDR2 (germline): SQVTM, ANQGSEA. V lost 7 bases and J lost 6, with 15 bases in between. The CDR3 extends over 12 amino acids. The CDR3 nucleotides read TGCAGCGCCCAAAGTCTGCGTAATGGCTACACCTTC. Protein: CSAQSLRNGYTF.

This clonotype has a handful of counts. This rearrangement joins TRBV7-8 to TRBJ1-1; D uncertain. V lost 6 bases, J lost 0 bases, and 8 bases lay in between. This CDR3 spans 13 amino acids. The germline V gene has CDR1 SGHVS and CDR2 FQNEAQ. CDR3: CASRVLMNTEAFF. The CDR3 DNA is TGTGCCAGCAGGGTACTGATGAACACTGAAGCTTTCTTT.

This clonotype came up many times. The chain employs TRBV20-1 and TRBJ1-3; D gene uncertain. The CDR3 length is 14 residues. Germline-derived CDR1 and CDR2 are DFQATT and SNEGSKA (reference sequence). Trimming pared 5 bases from V and 0 bases from J, leaving 11 bases between. The CDR3 bases are TGCAGTGCTCCCCATCGAGGCTCTGGAAACACCATATATTTT. Translated: CSAPHRGSGNTIYF.

This clonotype came up many times. V is TRBV12-3 or TRBV12-4 and J is TRBJ2-3, with D maybe TRBD2 (6 bases). This CDR3 contains 17 residues. The V end lost 3 bases, the J end lost 2 bases, and 18 bases lay between the germline ends. CDR3 in amino acids: CASSLRSRAGITDTQYF. The DNA of the CDR3 is TGTGCCAGCAGTTTGCGTTCTAGGGCGGGGATCACAGATACGCAGTATTTT.

This clonotype was detected ten times or more. The genes are TRBV30 and TRBJ1-1; D is perhaps TRBD1 (5 bases). The CDR3 consists of 15 residues. V was pared by 3 bases and J by 0 bases, with 14 bases between. Germline assignment: CDR1 GTSNPN and CDR2 SVGIG (reference sequence). CDR3 in amino acids: CAWRDRQLMNTEAFF. In nucleotides, the CDR3 is TGTGCCTGGAGGGATAGACAGCTAATGAACACTGAAGCTTTCTTT.

A few counts support this clonotype. The chain recombines TRBV20-1 with TRBJ1-6; D is possibly TRBD1 (5 bases). Germline V lookup: CDR1 DFQATT, CDR2 SNEGSKA (reference sequence). The ends were cut back, 6 bases at V and 10 bases at J, with 16 bases in the middle. CDR3 length equals 13 residues. In DNA, the CDR3 is TGCAGTGCGGAGAAGGGGAACGGCTCACCCCTCCACTTT. Translating it yields CSAEKGNGSPLHF.

This chain uses TRBV29-1 with TRBJ1-1, with D possibly matching TRBD1 (6 bases). This CDR3 comprises 14 residues. Trimming removed 7 bases at V and 1 base at J, with 16 bases between. The V gene's germline CDR1 is SQVTM and CDR2 ANQGSEA. The CDR3 bases are TGCAGCGAGGACCCACAGGGCTGGAACACTGAAGCTTTCTTT. This codes for CSEDPQGWNTEAFF.